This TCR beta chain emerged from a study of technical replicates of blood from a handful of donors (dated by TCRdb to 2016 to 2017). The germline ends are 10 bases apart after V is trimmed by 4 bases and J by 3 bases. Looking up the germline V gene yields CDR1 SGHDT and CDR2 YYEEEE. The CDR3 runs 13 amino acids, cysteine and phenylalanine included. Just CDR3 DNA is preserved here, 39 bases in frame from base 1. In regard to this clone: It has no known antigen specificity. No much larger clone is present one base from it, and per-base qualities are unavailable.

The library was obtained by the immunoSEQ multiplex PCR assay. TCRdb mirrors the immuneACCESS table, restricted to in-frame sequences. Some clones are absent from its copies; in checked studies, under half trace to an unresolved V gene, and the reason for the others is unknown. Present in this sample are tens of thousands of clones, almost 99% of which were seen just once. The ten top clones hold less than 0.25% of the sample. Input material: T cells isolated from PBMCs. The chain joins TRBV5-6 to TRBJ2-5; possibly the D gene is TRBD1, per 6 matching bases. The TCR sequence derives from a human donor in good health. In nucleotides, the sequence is TGTGCCAGCAGCCCTCCAGGGGAAGAGACCCAGTACTTC. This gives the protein CASSPPGEETQYF.